The 30 T cell receptor beta chains below were found in one sample sequenced in a study of CD8 T cells in Susac syndrome (dated by TCRdb to the late 2010s). Libraries were built with the immunoSEQ multiplex PCR assay. RNA was extracted using the RNeasy kit, and roughly 0.45 to 1 ug of the RNA was reverse transcribed with random hexamers. The public reads were run again by TCRdb, first through fastp at Q25 and then through MiXCR, and only productive beta chains were kept. Every CDR3 protein is listed once, alongside the most common genes and DNA of its rows. The sample contains 92,000 or so distinct CDR3 sequences, roughly 96% of them found a single time. The top ten hold 0.55% to 0.75% of the sample. The sample comprised CD8+ T cells from PBMCs. Receptors originate from a human donor with Susac syndrome.

The chain combines TRBV20-1 with TRBJ1-6; 8 bases fit TRBD1. After removal of 6 bases from V and 7 bases from J, the junction contained 8 bases not matched to a gene. Germline V lookup: CDR1 DFQATT, CDR2 SNEGSKA (reference sequence). The CDR3 runs to 14 residues. The CDR3 region is CSAQDGTGNSPLHF. For the CDR3, the DNA is TGCAGTGCCCAGGACGGGACAGGAAATTCACCCCTCCACTTT.

The genes are TRBV5-4 and TRBJ1-5; D call uncertain. The V gene lost 2 bases and the J gene lost 7 bases, with 7 bases spanning the gap. The CDR3 is 12 amino acids. Germline CDR1 and CDR2: SGHNT and YYREEE (reference sequence). The CDR3 nucleotides read TGTGCCAGCAGCTTAGATCAACAGCCCCAGCATTTT. It specifies CASSLDQQPQHF.

This chain links TRBV5-6 with TRBJ1-2, with 7 bases fitting TRBD1. V was clipped by 0 bases and J by 8 bases; unmatched bases: 10. This CDR3 has 15 residues. In germline, CDR1 is SGHDT, CDR2 YYEEEE. This chain's CDR3 is CASSLGGTEAGGYTF. The CDR3 DNA follows: TGTGCCAGCAGCTTGGGCGGGACAGAGGCCGGCGGCTACACCTTC.

The chain employs TRBV20-1 and TRBJ2-1; 8 nucleotides align to TRBD2. The CDR3 extends over 13 amino acids. Trimming took 4 bases from V and 3 from J; bases not matched to a gene: 2. The germline CDR1 and CDR2 sequences are DFQATT and SNEGSKA (reference sequence). The CDR3 region is CSAILAVYNEQFF. The CDR3 DNA reads as TGCAGTGCTATACTAGCGGTCTACAATGAGCAGTTCTTC.

The chain links TRBV9 to TRBJ2-5; D might be TRBD2 (5 bases). Germline assignment: CDR1 SGDLS and CDR2 YYNGEE. The germline V and J ends were trimmed by 7 bases and 5 bases, with 12 bases remaining between them. The CDR3 has 12 residues. The CDR3 coding sequence is TGTGCCAGCGGCCGGGGAAAGGAGACCCAGTACTTC. This sequence encodes CASGRGKETQYF.

The chain recombines TRBV9 with TRBJ1-1, with D uncertain. The germline V gene encodes CDR1 SGDLS and CDR2 YYNGEE. The CDR3 sequence is 15 residues long. Deletions cut 4 bases from V and 2 bases from J, with 15 bases between. The CDR3 protein is CASSLQSRPNTEAFF. CDR3 nucleotides: TGTGCCAGCAGCTTACAGTCCCGCCCTAACACTGAAGCTTTCTTT.

This chain uses TRBV9 with TRBJ2-7; TRBD1 aligns across 8 bases. The germline V gene encodes CDR1 SGDLS and CDR2 YYNGEE. J lost 7 bases, V lost 4 bases, and 16 bases had no gene match. The CDR3 runs 16 residues. CDR3 protein: CASSRTGSPGQGEQYF. As DNA, the CDR3 is TGTGCCAGCAGCCGAACCGGGTCCCCCGGACAGGGAGAGCAGTACTTC.

The chain recombines TRBV6-2 or TRBV6-3 with TRBJ2-6; D ambiguous. From germline, CDR1 is MNHEY and CDR2 SVGEGT. The V end was cut by 2 bases, the J end by 3 bases, with 11 bases between. The CDR3 is 16 residues long. This CDR3 reads CASSYVIIIGANVLTF. CDR3 coding DNA: TGTGCCAGCAGTTACGTCATCATCATTGGGGCCAACGTCCTGACTTTC.

The CDR3 protein is CASSFNEQFF. CDR3 sequence (DNA): TGTGCCAGCAGTTTTAATGAGCAGTTCTTC. The chain carries TRBV12-3 or TRBV12-4 and TRBJ2-1; D is unresolved. Trimming stripped 3 bases from V and 7 bases from J, with 1 base between. The CDR3 consists of 10 residues.

The chain is built from TRBV4-2 and TRBJ2-7; 11 nucleotides agree with TRBD1. CDR3 length equals 16 residues. Germline lookup yields CDR1 LGHNA and CDR2 YNFKEQ. J lost 4 bases, V lost 0 bases, and 5 bases had no gene match. DNA for the CDR3: TGTGCCAGCAGCCAAGAAACAGGGACAGGGGGTTACGAGCAGTACTTC. This codes for CASSQETGTGGYEQYF.

This rearrangement joins TRBV11-1 to TRBJ2-3, with 10 bases fitting TRBD1. The germline gives CDR1 SGHAT, CDR2 FQDESV (reference sequence). Trimming took 3 bases from V and 3 from J; bases not matched to a gene: 6. The CDR3 sequence is 16 residues long. This chain's CDR3 is CASSFRQGARTDTQYF. The CDR3 DNA follows: TGTGCCAGCAGCTTTCGACAGGGGGCGCGAACAGATACGCAGTATTTT.

The rearrangement uses TRBV20-1 and TRBJ2-3; TRBD2 agrees at 10 bases. The CDR3 length is 14 residues. After removal of 6 bases from V and 1 base from J, the junction contained 4 bases not matched to a gene. From germline, CDR1 is DFQATT and CDR2 SNEGSKA (reference sequence). CDR3 sequence (DNA): TGCAGTGCCCCCGGGACTAGCGGCACAGATACGCAGTATTTT. Its translation is CSAPGTSGTDTQYF.

This rearrangement joins TRBV30 to TRBJ2-1; D remains unclear. This CDR3 contains 13 residues. Between the trimmed V and J ends, which lost 3 bases and 1 base, there was a span of 7 bases. The germline CDR1 and CDR2 sequences are GTSNPN and SVGIG (reference sequence). CDR3 sequence reads: CAWRHGSYNEQFF. The CDR3 DNA is TGTGCCTGGAGACACGGGTCCTACAATGAGCAGTTCTTC.

The rearrangement uses TRBV7-9 and TRBJ2-3; D tentatively fits TRBD1 or TRBD2 (5 bases each). Trimming removed 2 bases from V and 0 bases from J, with 12 bases in between. In germline, CDR1 is SEHNR, CDR2 FQNEAQ (reference sequence). The CDR3 runs to 16 residues. In nucleotides, the CDR3 is TGTGCCAGCAGCTTACTGGGGGTTACTAGCACAGATACGCAGTATTTT. Amino acid sequence: CASSLLGVTSTDTQYF.

The rearrangement joins TRBV19 to TRBJ1-4; the D is unclear. The germline gives CDR1 LNHDA, CDR2 SQIVND (reference sequence). V lost 5 bases and J lost 4, with 11 bases in between. This CDR3 is built from 14 residues. CDR3: CASSSQDGNEKLFF. CDR3 bases: TGTGCCAGTAGTTCGCAGGACGGTAATGAAAAACTGTTTTTT.

The J gene is TRBJ1-2, the V gene TRBV29-1; D gene unclear. V lost 1 base to trimming and J lost 4 bases, with 16 bases between them. Germline-derived CDR1 and CDR2 are SQVTM and ANQGSEA. This CDR3 spans 15 amino acids. The CDR3 DNA reads as TGCAGCGTTGAAGCACCCCAGGAATGGAGCTATGGCTACACCTTC. It codes for CSVEAPQEWSYGYTF.

The chain links TRBV4-2 to TRBJ1-3; no reliable D call. Germline assignment: CDR1 LGHNA and CDR2 YNFKEQ. CDR3 length: 15 amino acids. The germline V and J ends were trimmed by 0 bases and 2 bases, with 8 bases remaining between them. The CDR3 reads CASSQEQFTGNTIYF. CDR3 in DNA: TGTGCCAGCAGCCAAGAACAGTTTACTGGAAACACCATATATTTT.

The rearrangement links TRBV30 to TRBJ2-2; D ambiguous. Trimming removed 0 bases at V and 11 bases at J, with 16 bases between. The germline V gene has CDR1 GTSNPN and CDR2 SVGIG (reference sequence). This CDR3 has 14 amino acids. As DNA, the CDR3 is TGTGCCTGGAGTGTGGGCGCCCCGGGTCCTGAGCTGTTTTTT. Amino acids: CAWSVGAPGPELFF.

V usage is TRBV5-1 and J usage is TRBJ1-2; weak D call: TRBD1 (6 bases). The CDR3 consists of 13 residues. Germline loops: CDR1 SGHRS, CDR2 YFSETQ. Trimming removed 2 bases at V and 7 bases at J, with 12 bases between. CDR3 loop: CASSLNRVVGYTF. The CDR3 nucleotides are TGCGCCAGCAGCTTAAACAGGGTGGTTGGCTACACCTTC.

The chain combines TRBV30 with TRBJ1-3; no clear D. The germline V gene has CDR1 GTSNPN and CDR2 SVGIG (reference sequence). The CDR3 runs to 16 residues. The germline V and J ends were trimmed by 0 bases and 4 bases, with 16 bases remaining between them. Here the CDR3 reads CAWSVNGGVIGNTIYF. CDR3 DNA sequence: TGTGCCTGGAGTGTAAACGGCGGGGTCATCGGAAACACCATATATTTT.

The count of this clonotype is one. The rearrangement uses TRBV3-1 and TRBJ2-7, with D perhaps being TRBD1 or TRBD2 (5 bases each). CDR3 length: 16 residues. The germline CDR1 and CDR2 sequences are LGHDT and YNNKEL (reference sequence). With 2 bases removed from V and 3 bases from J, the gap between germline ends came to 17 bases. DNA for the CDR3: TGTGCCAGCAGCCAATCTGCAGGGACCTTCAACTACGAGCAGTACTTC. This encodes CASSQSAGTFNYEQYF.

The V and J genes are TRBV27 and TRBJ1-5; TRBD1 is a possible D gene (5 bases). This CDR3 has 14 residues. Germline V lookup: CDR1 MNHEY, CDR2 SMNVEV (reference sequence). V was cut by 4 bases and J by 7 bases, with 14 bases left in between. The CDR3: CASSSRELRQPQHF. As DNA, the CDR3 is TGTGCCAGCAGTTCCAGGGAACTCAGGCAGCCCCAGCATTTT.

The rearrangement uses TRBV28 and TRBJ2-5; 8 bases map to TRBD1. This CDR3 is 15 amino acids long. With V trimmed by 8 bases and J by 5 bases, 13 bases remained unmatched. Germline CDR1 MDHEN, CDR2 SYDVKM. The CDR3 region has the DNA TGTGCCAGCGAGCCGGGAGCCAGGGGGCGCGAGACCCAGTACTTC. Its protein product is CASEPGARGRETQYF.

The CDR3 DNA follows: TGTGCCAGCAGTTTAATGGCTGACAGCGCCGAGCAGTACTTC. Amino acids: CASSLMADSAEQYF. The J gene is TRBJ2-7, the V gene TRBV27, with a tentative D call TRBD1 (5 bases). V was cut by 2 bases and J by 6 bases, with 14 bases left in between. The CDR3 extends over 14 amino acids. In germline, CDR1 is MNHEY, CDR2 SMNVEV (reference sequence).

J is TRBJ2-7 and V is TRBV28, with D possibly being TRBD1 (6 bases). V gave up 2 bases and J gave up 0 bases, with 8 bases separating them. CDR3 length equals 14 residues. Germline CDR1 and CDR2: MDHEN and SYDVKM. The DNA of the CDR3 is TGTGCCAGCAGTTTACAGGGGAGCTCCTACGAGCAGTACTTC. Protein sequence: CASSLQGSSYEQYF.

V gene TRBV30 combines with J gene TRBJ1-1, with a possible D match to TRBD1 (5 bases). CDR1 is GTSNPN, CDR2 SVGIG, per germline (reference sequence). The CDR3 sequence is 11 residues long. V was cut by 1 base and J by 8 bases, with 8 bases left in between. The CDR3 bases are TGTGCCTGGAGTGCGGGGGGGGAAGCTTTCTTT. Its translation: CAWSAGGEAFF.

The count of this clonotype is one. The chain joins TRBV10-3 to TRBJ1-5, with 8 positions matching TRBD1. Germline lookup yields CDR1 ENHRY and CDR2 SYGVKD. V was pared by 6 bases and J by 5 bases, with 6 bases of the junction left unmatched. The CDR3 is made up of 14 amino acids. The CDR3 region has the DNA TGTGCCATCAGGGGCGCGACAGGGGATCAGCCCCAGCATTTT. It is translated as CAIRGATGDQPQHF.

The V and J genes are TRBV29-1 and TRBJ2-7; 9 bases are shared with TRBD1. Germline V gene data show CDR1 as SQVTM and CDR2 as ANQGSEA. The J segment lost 2 bases and the V segment lost 2 bases, leaving 16 bases of the junction unmatched. This CDR3 contains 18 residues. The CDR3 DNA is TGCAGCGTTGAAATCCCGGGACAGGGAGGCGAAAGGACCTACGAGCAGTACTTC. Encoded protein: CSVEIPGQGGERTYEQYF.

The rearrangement joins TRBV30 to TRBJ1-1; D call uncertain. V was shortened by 1 base and J by 8 bases, with 11 bases between the two germline ends. CDR1 is GTSNPN, CDR2 SVGIG, per germline (reference sequence). The CDR3 runs 12 residues. The CDR3 loop reads CAWSGWGAEAFF. Written as DNA, the CDR3 is TGTGCCTGGAGTGGGTGGGGAGCAGAAGCTTTCTTT.

This clonotype has more than one count but fewer than ten. This chain uses TRBV30 with TRBJ1-1; D is perhaps TRBD1 (6 bases). This CDR3 comprises 11 residues. The V gene lost 3 bases and the J gene lost 5 bases, with 7 bases spanning the gap. Germline values: CDR1 GTSNPN, CDR2 SVGIG (reference sequence). CDR3 sequence reads: CAWRRGTEAFF. The CDR3 nucleotides read TGTGCCTGGAGGAGGGGGACTGAAGCTTTCTTT. The whole variable domain, filled in from reference TRBV30 and TRBJ1-1, reads SQTIHQWPATLVQPVGSPLSLECTVEGTSNPNLYWYRQAAGRGLQLLFYSVGIGQISSEVPQNLSASRPQDRQFILSSKKLLLSDSGFYLCAWRRGTEAFFGQGTRLTVV.